This entry features one T cell receptor (beta chain) sequence. The antigen is undetermined. The CDR3 runs 17 residues. Germline CDR1 and CDR2: SGHRS and YFSETQ. The ends lost 4 bases at V and 5 bases at J; junction bases unmatched: 12. TCR beta cDNA libraries had unique molecular identifiers. When 1 to 10 million T cells were used, they gave around 500,000 cDNA molecules. TCRdb re-analysed the PCR reads in MiXCR, keeping a single row per CDR3 protein. The table records about 820,000 distinct CDR3 sequences, approximately 53% of them present only once. These data come from a study of post-analysis software for immune sequencing data. Study as a whole: Clinical courses comprised relapsing-remitting, secondary progressive and progressive-relapsing multiple sclerosis.

The study, taken as a whole, reports: Samples made in the same batch grouped tightly together by F measure. There was significantly lower normalized Chao1 diversity in multiple sclerosis patients than in controls. In patients, about 5 TRBV segments were more frequent than in controls, with TRBV5-6, TRBV5-1 and TRBV20-1 among them.

Input material: blood. This TCR was recovered from a girl aged 10-17 years with multiple sclerosis. This chain connects TRBV5-1 to TRBJ2-2, with TRBD1 matching 9 bases. The CDR3 loop is CASSPIQPGQGTGELFF. In nucleotides, the CDR3 is TGCGCCAGCAGCCCCATTCAACCGGGACAGGGAACCGGGGAGCTGTTTTTT.